This passage covers 28 T cell receptor beta chains from one sample sequenced in a study of blood T cell repertoires in COVID-19. The assay was immunoSEQ multiplex PCR, and TCRdb's table has in-frame clones only and misses some. This table has 350,000 to 450,000 clones, 75% to 90% appearing once. Sequencing was done on a sample of peripheral blood. The receptors were sampled from a woman between 18 and 29 years old with acute or convalescent COVID-19.

The chain links TRBV6-5 to TRBJ2-1, with D perhaps matching TRBD2 (5 bases). This CDR3 is 12 amino acids long. In germline, CDR1 is MNHEY, CDR2 SVGAGI. V was trimmed by 7 bases and J by 3 bases, leaving 7 bases between them. The CDR3 DNA sequence: TGTGCCAGCACTCGGGACTACAATGAGCAGTTCTTC. Protein sequence: CASTRDYNEQFF.

This clone has only one observation. The chain joins TRBV27 to TRBJ2-7; D perhaps matches TRBD2 (6 bases). Deletions cut 6 bases from V and 2 bases from J, with 20 bases between. CDR3 length equals 16 residues. The germline V gene encodes CDR1 MNHEY and CDR2 SMNVEV (reference sequence). CDR3 residues: CASSRTQEGSAYEQYF. Written as DNA, the CDR3 is TGTGCCAGCAGCCGAACGCAGGAGGGTAGTGCCTACGAGCAGTACTTC.

This CDR3 reads CASSFSGTGDGYTF. DNA of the CDR3: TGTGCCAGCAGTTTCTCCGGGACAGGGGATGGCTACACCTTC. V is TRBV27 and J is TRBJ1-2; 10 bases agree with TRBD1. Germline CDR1 MNHEY, CDR2 SMNVEV (reference sequence). Trimming cost V 3 bases and J 6 bases; bases outside gene matches: 4. The CDR3 sequence is 14 residues long.

The V and J genes are TRBV9 and TRBJ2-5, with 11 nucleotides matching TRBD2. The CDR3 has 15 residues. Per the germline V gene, CDR1 is SGDLS and CDR2 is YYNGEE. V shed 2 bases, J shed 4 bases, and the junction held 4 bases outside the gene matches. In DNA, the CDR3 is TGTGCCAGCAGCGTGTCCGGGACTAGCGGAGAGACCCAGTACTTC. This sequence encodes CASSVSGTSGETQYF.

The V and J genes are TRBV5-1 and TRBJ2-1, with a weak D call TRBD1 (7 bases). The germline V and J ends were trimmed by 1 base and 1 base, with 9 bases remaining between them. The CDR3 runs to 15 residues. CDR1 is SGHRS and CDR2 is YFSETQ in the germline V gene. CDR3: CASSLPGGSYNEQFF. The CDR3 DNA follows: TGCGCCAGCAGCTTGCCAGGGGGGTCCTACAATGAGCAGTTCTTC.

V is TRBV5-1 and J is TRBJ1-6; 9 nucleotides agree with TRBD1. V lost 1 base and J lost 7; bases outside the gene matches: 9. CDR1 and CDR2 (germline): SGHRS, YFSETQ. This CDR3 contains 17 residues. Here the CDR3 reads CASSLTTGGPINSPLHF. The CDR3 coding sequence is TGCGCCAGCAGCTTGACGACAGGGGGGCCTATAAATTCACCCCTCCACTTT.

The J gene is TRBJ1-6, the V gene TRBV14; D unclear. V lost 4 bases and J 7 bases, leaving 17 bases between the germline ends. Germline CDR1 and CDR2: SGHDN and FVKESK. The CDR3 has 16 amino acids. The CDR3 region is CASSLNTAYRNSPLHF. The CDR3 DNA sequence: TGTGCCAGCAGCCTTAATACAGCTTACCGGAATTCACCCCTCCACTTT.

This clone was recorded once. This chain links TRBV15 with TRBJ1-1, with 11 nucleotides matching TRBD1. The CDR3 loop spans 13 amino acids. The V segment lost 5 bases and the J segment 4 bases; nucleotides outside the gene matches: 0. Per germline, CDR1 LNHNV and CDR2 YYDKDF (reference sequence). CDR3 DNA sequence: TGTGCCACCAGCGGGACAGGGGGCACTGAAGCTTTCTTT. Its protein is CATSGTGGTEAFF.

The CDR3, as DNA: TGTGCCACCTCAAGGACTAGCGAGGAGACCCAGTACTTC. Its protein is CATSRTSEETQYF. The chain uses TRBV10-3 and TRBJ2-5; 9 nucleotides line up with TRBD2. This CDR3 contains 13 residues. Germline V gene data show CDR1 as ENHRY and CDR2 as SYGVKD. Trimming removed 10 bases from V and 5 bases from J; junction bases left unmatched: 8.

This clone was detected a few times. The chain joins TRBV18 to TRBJ1-1; 7 nucleotides align to TRBD1. With 2 bases clipped from V and 1 base from J, the junction kept 7 bases outside the gene matches. The CDR3 is 16 residues long. Germline CDR1 and CDR2: KGHSH and LQKENI. In DNA form, the CDR3 reads TGTGCCAGCTCACCATCAACAGGGGTGAGGAACACTGAAGCTTTCTTT. Translated: CASSPSTGVRNTEAFF.

V and J are TRBV6-5 and TRBJ1-5, with 9 bases fitting TRBD1. From germline, CDR1 is MNHEY and CDR2 SVGAGI. V gave up 6 bases and J gave up 6 bases; unmatched junction bases: 6. CDR3 size: 14 residues. Here the CDR3 reads CASSRDRVSQPQHF. The CDR3 DNA is TGTGCCAGCAGCCGGGACAGGGTTAGTCAGCCCCAGCATTTT.

The chain combines TRBV11-2 with TRBJ2-7, with TRBD2 matching 7 bases. Germline CDR1 is SGHAT and CDR2 is FQNNGV. This CDR3 comprises 14 residues. The V segment lost 4 bases and the J segment 7 bases; nucleotides outside the gene matches: 10. CDR3 region: CASSSEWGGWEQYF. CDR3 in DNA: TGTGCCAGCAGCTCGGAATGGGGGGGATGGGAGCAGTACTTC.

The chain combines TRBV6-5 with TRBJ2-1; the match to TRBD2 covers 9 bases. In germline, CDR1 is MNHEY, CDR2 SVGAGI. V lost 4 bases and J lost 6; bases outside the gene matches: 10. This CDR3 region has 16 residues. The CDR3 protein is CASSFTAGGPSNEQFF. CDR3 nucleotides: TGTGCCAGCAGTTTCACAGCGGGGGGCCCATCCAATGAGCAGTTCTTC.

About this clone itself: The sample holds other DNA sequences that translate to the same CDR3. The chain links TRBV7-2 to TRBJ1-2; 7 bases are a match to TRBD1. Germline CDR1 is SGHTA and CDR2 is FQGNSA. This CDR3 region has 14 residues. The ends lost 1 base at V and 2 bases at J; junction bases unmatched: 1. CDR3 protein: CASSLGTGNYGYTF. DNA for the CDR3: TGTGCCAGCAGCTTAGGGACAGGCAACTATGGCTACACCTTC.

About this clone itself: The sample holds other DNA sequences that translate to the same CDR3. The rearrangement links TRBV5-1 to TRBJ1-4, with 9 bases matching TRBD1. The CDR3 spans 14 residues. Germline V lookup: CDR1 SGHRS, CDR2 YFSETQ. V was clipped by 4 bases and J by 7 bases; unmatched bases: 5. The CDR3 coding sequence is TGCGCCAGCAGCCCGGGACAGGGCTCTGAAAAACTGTTTTTT. Translating it yields CASSPGQGSEKLFF.

This clone was seen a handful of times. The V call is TRBV5-6, the J call TRBJ2-7; possible D gene TRBD2, 5 bases. Trimming removed 2 bases from V and 3 bases from J, with 15 bases in between. The germline V gene encodes CDR1 SGHDT and CDR2 YYEEEE. The CDR3 contains 15 residues. The CDR3 DNA reads TGTGCCAGCAGCTTTCGCCCTCCCGGGGTCTACGAGCAGTACTTC. Translated: CASSFRPPGVYEQYF.

This clone was counted a few times. This chain links TRBV7-2 with TRBJ2-7; D unclear. The CDR3 is 14 amino acids. V lost 2 bases to trimming and J lost 1 base, with 9 bases between them. Germline lookup yields CDR1 SGHTA and CDR2 FQGNSA. CDR3 in amino acids: CASSLTHWSYEQYF. The CDR3 DNA reads as TGTGCCAGCAGCTTAACTCATTGGTCCTACGAGCAGTACTTC.

CDR3 sequence (DNA): TGTGCCTGGGCCTTTTCCACAGGGGGCGGAGAGCAGTACTTC. It yields the protein CAWAFSTGGGEQYF. The genes are TRBV30 and TRBJ2-7, with 9 bases matching TRBD1. Per germline, CDR1 GTSNPN and CDR2 SVGIG (reference sequence). V shed 5 bases and J 7 bases; nucleotides not matched to a gene: 12. The CDR3 sequence is 14 residues long.

This chain joins TRBV18 and TRBJ1-6, with a tentative D call TRBD1 (5 bases). The CDR3 extends over 14 amino acids. V was shortened by 4 bases and J by 10 bases, with 14 bases between the two germline ends. Germline CDR1 and CDR2: KGHSH and LQKENI. The CDR3: CASSHARANSPLHF. CDR3 nucleotide sequence: TGTGCCAGCTCACATGCCAGGGCGAACTCACCCCTCCACTTT.

The DNA for the CDR3 is TGTGCCAGCAGCTCAACCGGGACAGGAGTACAGCCCCAGCATTTT. Its translation: CASSSTGTGVQPQHF. The genes are TRBV7-2 and TRBJ1-5; 8 nucleotides agree with TRBD1. CDR1 is SGHTA and CDR2 is FQGNSA in the germline V gene. The CDR3 loop spans 15 amino acids. The V and J ends lost 4 bases and 7 bases, in that order; junction bases with no gene match: 9. The full variable domain, in which reference TRBV7-2 and TRBJ1-5 provide the parts outside the CDR3, is GAGVSQSPSNKVTEKGKDVELRCDPISGHTALYWYRQSLGQGLEFLIYFQGNSAPDKSGLPSDRFSAERTGGSVSTLTIQRTQQEDSAVYLCASSSTGTGVQPQHFGDGTRLSIL.

The rearrangement links TRBV19 to TRBJ1-1, with D possibly matching TRBD1 (6 bases). The CDR3 contains 13 residues. The ends were cut back, 7 bases at V and 0 bases at J, with 9 bases in the middle. Germline CDR1 is LNHDA and CDR2 is SQIVND (reference sequence). The CDR3 DNA reads TGTGCCAGTATTCGGACAGTGAACACTGAAGCTTTCTTT. This gives the protein CASIRTVNTEAFF.

CDR3 sequence reads: CASTSTGFEEKLFF. The DNA of the CDR3 is TGTGCCAGCACCTCGACAGGGTTTGAGGAAAAACTGTTTTTT. The gene calls are TRBV6-5 and TRBJ1-4; 7 bases are a match to TRBD1. CDR1 and CDR2 (germline): MNHEY, SVGAGI. With V trimmed by 7 bases and J by 8 bases, 10 bases remained unmatched. The length of the CDR3 is 14 residues.

This chain connects TRBV3-1 (or the pseudogene TRBV3-2) to TRBJ2-3, with D tentatively TRBD2 (6 bases). Germline V gene data show CDR1 as LGHDT and CDR2 as YNNKEL (reference sequence). V gave up 3 bases and J gave up 2 bases, with 12 bases separating them. This CDR3 comprises 15 residues. CDR3 sequence reads: CASSQSGDLTDTQYF. In DNA, the CDR3 is TGTGCCAGCAGCCAGTCGGGGGACCTCACAGATACGCAGTATTTT.

This chain connects TRBV5-1 to TRBJ2-2; tentatively, D is TRBD1 (5 bases). The V gene lost 0 bases and the J gene lost 2 bases, with 11 bases spanning the gap. Germline V gives CDR1 SGHRS, CDR2 YFSETQ. CDR3 length equals 16 residues. This CDR3 reads CASSLGPRVNTGELFF. The CDR3 nucleotides are TGCGCCAGCAGCTTGGGTCCCAGGGTAAACACCGGGGAGCTGTTTTTT.

The V and J genes are TRBV5-6 and TRBJ1-1; a possible D gene is TRBD1 (5 bases). V was cut by 4 bases and J by 3 bases, with 13 bases left in between. CDR1 is SGHDT, CDR2 YYEEEE, per germline. The CDR3 length is 14 residues. This chain's CDR3 is CASSVTGGDTEAFF. CDR3 bases: TGTGCCAGCAGCGTGACGGGGGGGGACACTGAAGCTTTCTTT.

This clone was picked up one time. J is TRBJ2-7 and V is TRBV5-5; 8 bases map to TRBD2. Germline lookup yields CDR1 SGHKS and CDR2 YYEKEE (reference sequence). J gave up 2 bases and V 4 bases, and 8 bases lay outside the gene matches. The CDR3 covers 15 residues. The CDR3 DNA reads TGTGCCAGCAGCACTAGCGGAGGAGGGGCCTACGAGCAGTACTTC. Translated: CASSTSGGGAYEQYF.

This clone was seen only once. The chain couples TRBV28 to TRBJ1-1; no clear D gene. The CDR3 consists of 11 residues. Germline CDR1 MDHEN, CDR2 SYDVKM. V lost 5 bases and J 10 bases, leaving 11 bases between the germline ends. CDR3 region: CASSPGGGAFF. The DNA for the CDR3 is TGTGCCAGCAGTCCAGGCGGAGGAGCTTTCTTT.

The chain joins TRBV7-6 to TRBJ1-5; D may be TRBD1 (5 bases). This CDR3 has 14 amino acids. From germline, CDR1 is SGHVS and CDR2 FNYEAQ. V was shortened by 3 bases and J by 3 bases, with 9 bases between the two germline ends. In DNA, the CDR3 is TGTGCCAGCAGCTTGGGGCAGGCCAATCAGCCCCAGCATTTT. This sequence encodes CASSLGQANQPQHF.